This TCR beta chain was sequenced during a study of T cells in Graves' hyperthyroidism and ophthalmopathy. Study findings and constraints: The model forecast ophthalmopathy, anticipating it by a median about 6.5 months before onset.

Template material for amplifying TCR beta CDR3 regions consisted of RNA transcripts. The TCR CDR3 first-round RT-PCR relied on the HTBI primer set. One entry per CDR3 protein results from TCRdb running MiXCR on the multiplex PCR reads. The sample records some 300,000 distinct CDR3 sequences, around a sixth being singletons. The CDR3 consists of 12 residues. Germline V CDR1 and CDR2: MDHEN, SYDVKM. This clonotype appeared a few times. The antigen remains unidentified. At one of its ends the junction is not consistent with the germline gene, which may arise from a read error. The authors took PBMCs from over 8.5 ml fresh peripheral blood.

The TCR originated in a man aged 30-40 years with Graves' hyperthyroidism. The gene calls are TRBV28 and TRBJ2-7; D perhaps matches TRBD1 (6 bases). The sample comprised blood. CDR3 sequence reads: CASSSRGYGQYF. CDR3 DNA: TGTGCCAGCAGCAGTAGGGGGTACGGGCAGTACTTC.